These 10 T cell receptor beta chains share one sample of origin, sequenced in a study of CD8 T cells in Susac syndrome. The RNA input was about 0.5 to 1 ug, and it was reverse transcribed with random hexamers. TCRdb re-analysed the immunoSEQ multiplex PCR reads in MiXCR, keeping a single row per CDR3 protein. The sample lists about 200,000 distinct CDR3 sequences; 90% to 95% were seen once. Sequences were obtained from CD4+ T cells from PBMCs. These receptors were taken from a human donor with multiple sclerosis.

This chain links TRBV7-9 with TRBJ2-4, with D perhaps assigned TRBD1 or TRBD2 (6 bases each). The germline gives CDR1 SEHNR, CDR2 FQNEAQ (reference sequence). The CDR3 extends over 14 amino acids. Trimming took off 4 bases at V and 1 base at J, with 8 bases between the two ends. As DNA, the CDR3 is TGTGCCAGCAGCTCGGGGGCTGCCAAAAACATTCAGTACTTC. As protein: CASSSGAAKNIQYF.

The V call is TRBV20-1, the J call TRBJ1-5, with D hard to call. Germline CDR1 DFQATT, CDR2 SNEGSKA (reference sequence). V was shortened by 3 bases and J by 0 bases, with 6 bases between the two germline ends. The CDR3 contains 13 residues. CDR3: CSASPSSNQPQHF. In DNA, the CDR3 is TGCAGTGCTAGCCCCAGTAGCAATCAGCCCCAGCATTTT.

The CDR3 spells CSVGGQGEKQYF. DNA of the CDR3: TGCAGCGTGGGGGGACAGGGTGAGAAGCAGTACTTC. The rearrangement links TRBV29-1 to TRBJ2-7; 9 positions agree with TRBD1. Per the germline V gene, CDR1 is SQVTM and CDR2 is ANQGSEA. This CDR3 contains 12 residues. V shed 6 bases, J shed 8 bases, and the junction held 8 bases outside the gene matches.

The rearrangement links TRBV19 to TRBJ2-5; D is tentatively TRBD1 or TRBD2 (5 bases each). The CDR3 totals 13 residues. The germline CDR1 and CDR2 sequences are LNHDA and SQIVND (reference sequence). V was trimmed by 3 bases and J by 5 bases, leaving 10 bases between them. The CDR3 spells CASSMPGSETQYF. CDR3 bases: TGTGCCAGTAGTATGCCAGGGAGTGAGACCCAGTACTTC.

The V call is TRBV29-1, the J call TRBJ2-1; 10 bases line up with TRBD1. Trimming at V came to 4 bases and at J to 3 bases, leaving 0 bases not matched to a gene. The CDR3 runs to 13 residues. Looked up from germline, CDR1 is SQVTM and CDR2 is ANQGSEA. CDR3 sequence: CSVGTGGYNEQFF. The CDR3 nucleotides are TGCAGCGTTGGGACAGGGGGCTACAATGAGCAGTTCTTC.

This chain uses TRBV5-6 with TRBJ2-1; D is unclear. CDR1 is SGHDT and CDR2 is YYEEEE in the germline V gene. V was pared by 6 bases and J by 6 bases, with 31 bases between. The CDR3 totals 19 residues. CDR3 in amino acids: CASTQTKTSWESRGNEQFF. CDR3 DNA sequence: TGTGCCAGCACCCAAACGAAGACTTCGTGGGAATCAAGAGGCAATGAGCAGTTCTTC.

The CDR3 sequence: CATSDLSREDGYTF. DNA for the CDR3: TGTGCCACCAGTGATTTGTCCAGGGAAGATGGCTACACCTTC. V gene TRBV24-1 combines with J gene TRBJ1-2; D possibly corresponds to TRBD1 (5 bases). The CDR3 totals 14 residues. Germline V gene data show CDR1 as KGHDR and CDR2 as SFDVKD. Trimming cost V 0 bases and J 6 bases, with 10 bases left between them.

This chain uses TRBV7-8 with TRBJ2-1; 8 bases agree with TRBD2. CDR3 length equals 16 residues. The V segment lost 1 base and the J segment 5 bases; nucleotides outside the gene matches: 7. Germline V gene sequence: CDR1 SGHVS, CDR2 FQNEAQ. The CDR3, as DNA: TGTGCCAGCAGCTTAGGGAGCGGGAGTCAGAACAATGAGCAGTTCTTC. Translating it yields CASSLGSGSQNNEQFF.

The V and J genes are TRBV14 and TRBJ2-1; no reliable D call. The V end was cut by 3 bases, the J end by 3 bases, with 21 bases between. CDR1 SGHDN and CDR2 FVKESK come from the germline V gene. The CDR3 extends over 18 amino acids. The CDR3 DNA sequence: TGTGCCAGCAGCCAGGACCGCAACCGGCTTGGTCACTACAATGAGCAGTTCTTC. Translated: CASSQDRNRLGHYNEQFF.

V is TRBV5-6 and J is TRBJ2-1; 7 bases are a match to TRBD2. V was clipped by 3 bases and J by 4 bases; unmatched bases: 7. The CDR3 has 15 amino acids. Germline values: CDR1 SGHDT, CDR2 YYEEEE. The CDR3 region has the DNA TGTGCCAGCAGCTCCTGGGGGGGATTTTACAATGAGCAGTTCTTC. As protein: CASSSWGGFYNEQFF.